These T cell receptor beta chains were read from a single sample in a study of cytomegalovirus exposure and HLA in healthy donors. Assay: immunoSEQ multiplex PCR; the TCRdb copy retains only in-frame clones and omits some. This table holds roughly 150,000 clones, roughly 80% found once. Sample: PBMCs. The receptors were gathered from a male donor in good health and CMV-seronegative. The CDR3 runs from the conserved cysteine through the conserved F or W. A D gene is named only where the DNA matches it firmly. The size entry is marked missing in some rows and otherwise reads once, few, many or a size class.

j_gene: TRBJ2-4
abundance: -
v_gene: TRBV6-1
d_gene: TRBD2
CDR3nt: TGTGCCAGCAGGTCGGGGGGGCGGGCCATGGACATTCAGTACTTC
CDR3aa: CASRSGGRAMDIQYF

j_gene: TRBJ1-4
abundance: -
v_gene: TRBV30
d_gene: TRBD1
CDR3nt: TGTGCCTGGAGTGCCAGGGGGGCTTGGGGTGAAAAACTGTTTTTT
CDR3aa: CAWSARGAWGEKLFF

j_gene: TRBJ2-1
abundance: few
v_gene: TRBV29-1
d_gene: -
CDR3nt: TGCAGCGTTGGAGGCGGGACCAATCTCTATGAGCAGTTCTTC
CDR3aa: CSVGGGTNLYEQFF

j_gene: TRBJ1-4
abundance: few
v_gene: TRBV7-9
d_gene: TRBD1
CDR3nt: TGTGCCAGCAGCTCCAGGCCGGGACAGGGGAGTGAAAAACTGTTTTTT
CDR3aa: CASSSRPGQGSEKLFF

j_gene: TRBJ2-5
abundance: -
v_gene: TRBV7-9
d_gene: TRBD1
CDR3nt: TGTTCCAGCAGCTCAAAGGCACAGGGGATCGAGACCCAGTACTTC
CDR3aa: CSSSSKAQGIETQYF

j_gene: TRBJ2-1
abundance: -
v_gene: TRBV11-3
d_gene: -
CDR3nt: TGTGCCAGCAGCTTAAATACGGGGAGCTCCTACAATGAGCAGTTCTTC
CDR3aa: CASSLNTGSSYNEQFF

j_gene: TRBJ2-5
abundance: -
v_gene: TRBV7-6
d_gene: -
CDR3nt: TGTGCCAGCAGCTTATTTTCCGAGCAAGAGACCCAGTACTTC
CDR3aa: CASSLFSEQETQYF

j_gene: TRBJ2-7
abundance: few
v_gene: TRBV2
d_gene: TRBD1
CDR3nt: TGTGCCAGCGGTGGACAGGGCTACGAGCAGTACTTC
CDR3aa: CASGGQGYEQYF

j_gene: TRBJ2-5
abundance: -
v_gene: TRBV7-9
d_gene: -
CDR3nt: TGTGCCAGCAGTCGGACAGTCCAAGAGACCCAGTACTTC
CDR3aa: CASSRTVQETQYF

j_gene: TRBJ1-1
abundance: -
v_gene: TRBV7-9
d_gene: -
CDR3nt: TGTTCCAGCAGCGACTGGGGGGGGATGAACACTGAAGCTTTCTTT
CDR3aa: CSSSDWGGMNTEAFF

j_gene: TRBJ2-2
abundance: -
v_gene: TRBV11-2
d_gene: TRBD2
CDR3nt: TGTGCCAGCAGCTTGGCTAGCGGGGGCTCGAACACCGGGGAGCTGTTTTTT
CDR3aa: CASSLASGGSNTGELFF

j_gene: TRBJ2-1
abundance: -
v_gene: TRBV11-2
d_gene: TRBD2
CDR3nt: TGTGCCAGCAGCTTACGCGGGGGGGTACTTTTGGATGAGCAGTTCTTC
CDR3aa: CASSLRGGVLLDEQFF

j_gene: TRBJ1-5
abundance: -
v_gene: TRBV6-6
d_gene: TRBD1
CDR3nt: TGTGCCAGCAGTGACAGGGAGGTGCAGCCCCAGCATTTT
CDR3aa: CASSDREVQPQHF

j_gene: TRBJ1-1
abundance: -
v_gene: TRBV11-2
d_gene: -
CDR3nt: TGTGCCAGCAGCTTCCAGGGGACCACTGAAGCTTTCTTT
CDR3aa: CASSFQGTTEAFF

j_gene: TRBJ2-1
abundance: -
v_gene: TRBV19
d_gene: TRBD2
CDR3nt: TGTGCCAGTAGTATGGGGGTAGCGGGAGTCAATGAGCAGTTCTTC
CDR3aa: CASSMGVAGVNEQFF

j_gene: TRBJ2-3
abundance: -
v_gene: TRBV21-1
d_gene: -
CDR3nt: TGTGCCAGCAGCAAAAGCCAAGGTGCCCCTCGGGTCGGCACAGATACGCAGTATTTT
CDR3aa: CASSKSQGAPRVGTDTQYF

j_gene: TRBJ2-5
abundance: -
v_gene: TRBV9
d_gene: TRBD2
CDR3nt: TGTGCCAGCAGCTCTAGCGGGGGGGTTGGAGAGACCCAGTACTTC
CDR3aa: CASSSSGGVGETQYF

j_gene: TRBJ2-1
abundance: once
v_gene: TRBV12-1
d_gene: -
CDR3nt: TGTGCCAGCAGCTTTTGGGGGGGGCTATACAATGAGCAGTTCTTC
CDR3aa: CASSFWGGLYNEQFF

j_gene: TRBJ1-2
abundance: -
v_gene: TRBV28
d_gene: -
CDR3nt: TGTGCCAGCAGTTTAATGGGGGCGCTTGTACCGATGGACTTC
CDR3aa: CASSLMGALVPMDF

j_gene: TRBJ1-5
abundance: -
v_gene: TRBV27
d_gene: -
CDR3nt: TGTGCCAGCTCGGGGCAGGGGAAGGTATCAAGCAATCAGCCCCAGCATTTT
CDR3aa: CASSGQGKVSSNQPQHF

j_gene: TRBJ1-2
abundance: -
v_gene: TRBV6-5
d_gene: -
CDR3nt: TGTGCCAGCAGTTACGAGGGTAACTATGGCTACACCTTC
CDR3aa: CASSYEGNYGYTF

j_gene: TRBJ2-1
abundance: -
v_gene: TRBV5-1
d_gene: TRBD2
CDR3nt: TGCGCCAGCAGCTTGGGACTAGCGTTCGTCGAGCAGTTCTTC
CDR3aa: CASSLGLAFVEQFF

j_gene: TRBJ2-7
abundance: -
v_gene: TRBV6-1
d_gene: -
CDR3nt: TGTGCCAGCAGTGGGTTATCGTCCGGTGGTCACGAGCAGTACTTC
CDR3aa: CASSGLSSGGHEQYF

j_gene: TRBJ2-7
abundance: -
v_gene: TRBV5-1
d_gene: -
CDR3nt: TGCGCCAGCAGCGATCCTAGGGACAACTACGAGCAGTACTTC
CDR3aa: CASSDPRDNYEQYF

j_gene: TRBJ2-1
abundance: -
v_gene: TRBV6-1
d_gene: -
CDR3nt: TGTGCCAGGCCCTCGACAGACACCTACAATGAGCAGTTCTTC
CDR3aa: CARPSTDTYNEQFF

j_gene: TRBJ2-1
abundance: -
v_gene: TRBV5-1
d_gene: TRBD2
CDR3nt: TGCGCCAGCAGCGGAATAGCGGGAGGGATCGATGAGCAGTTCTTC
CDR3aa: CASSGIAGGIDEQFF

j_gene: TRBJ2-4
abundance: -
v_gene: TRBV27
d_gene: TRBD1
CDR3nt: TGTGCCAGCAGTTTAGACAGGGGGAACATTCAGTACTTC
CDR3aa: CASSLDRGNIQYF

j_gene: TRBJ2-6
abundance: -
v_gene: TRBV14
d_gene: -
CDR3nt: TGTGCCAGCAGCCAAGCTACGTATACTGGGGCCAACGTCCTGACTTTC
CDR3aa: CASSQATYTGANVLTF

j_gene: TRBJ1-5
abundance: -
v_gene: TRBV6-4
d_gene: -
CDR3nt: TGTGCCAGCAGTGACCGGGACTTGAAAAGCAATCAGCCCCAGCATTTT
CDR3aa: CASSDRDLKSNQPQHF

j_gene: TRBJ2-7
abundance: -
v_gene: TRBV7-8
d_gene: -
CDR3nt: TGTGCCAGCAGCTTAGAGGTGCAGGCCGAGCAGTACTTC
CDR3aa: CASSLEVQAEQYF

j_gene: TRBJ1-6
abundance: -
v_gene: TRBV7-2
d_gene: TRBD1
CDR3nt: TGTGCCAGCAGCTTAAGGCCGGGACAGGTGAATTCACCCCTCCACTTT
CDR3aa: CASSLRPGQVNSPLHF

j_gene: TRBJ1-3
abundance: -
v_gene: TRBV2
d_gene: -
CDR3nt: TGTGCCAGCAGCTACCTTAGCCTAGGAAACACCATATATTTT
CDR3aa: CASSYLSLGNTIYF

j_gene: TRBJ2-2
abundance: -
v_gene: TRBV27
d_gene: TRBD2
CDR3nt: TGTGCCAGCAGTCCCCGGTCTAGCGGGAGGACGAACACCGGGGAGCTGTTTTTT
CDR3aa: CASSPRSSGRTNTGELFF

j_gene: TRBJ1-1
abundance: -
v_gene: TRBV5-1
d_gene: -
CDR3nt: TGCGCCAGCACTACAGGACTGAACACTGAAGCTTTCTTT
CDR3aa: CASTTGLNTEAFF

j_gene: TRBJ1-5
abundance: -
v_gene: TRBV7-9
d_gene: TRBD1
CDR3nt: TGTGCCAGCAGCCCACAGGGGGCCTTCAATCAGCCCCAGCATTTT
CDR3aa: CASSPQGAFNQPQHF

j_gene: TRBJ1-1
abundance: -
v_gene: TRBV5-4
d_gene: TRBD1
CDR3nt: TGTGCCAGCAGCTCCCGGACAGGGCGCACTGAAGCTTTCTTT
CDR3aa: CASSSRTGRTEAFF

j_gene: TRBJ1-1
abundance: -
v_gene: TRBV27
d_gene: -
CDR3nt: TGTGCCAGCAGTTTACCGGGGGAGGGCACTGAAGCTTTCTTT
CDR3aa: CASSLPGEGTEAFF

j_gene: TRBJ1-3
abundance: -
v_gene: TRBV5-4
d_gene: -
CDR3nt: TGTGCCAGCGGGGCAGTCTCTGGAAACACCATATATTTT
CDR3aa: CASGAVSGNTIYF

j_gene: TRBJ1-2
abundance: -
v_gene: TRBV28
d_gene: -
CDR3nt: TGTGCCAGCAGTTTATGGGGGGGTCCTTATGGCTACACCTTC
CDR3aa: CASSLWGGPYGYTF

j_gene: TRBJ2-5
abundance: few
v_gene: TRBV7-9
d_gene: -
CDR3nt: TGTGCCAGCAGCCCCCAGGGGACGGCTCCCGGAGAGACCCAGTACTTC
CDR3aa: CASSPQGTAPGETQYF

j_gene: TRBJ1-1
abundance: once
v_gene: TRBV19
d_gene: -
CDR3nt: TGTGCCAGTAGTATTGTCGGAGGATACACTGAAGCTTTCTTT
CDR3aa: CASSIVGGYTEAFF

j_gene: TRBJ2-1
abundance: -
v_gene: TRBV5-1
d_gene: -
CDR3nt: TGCGCCAGCAGCTTCGTGGGTCCGGGAGCAAAGTACAATGAGCAGTTCTTC
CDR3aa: CASSFVGPGAKYNEQFF

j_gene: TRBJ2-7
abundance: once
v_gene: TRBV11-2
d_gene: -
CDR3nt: TGTGCCAGCAGCTTAGATTCGGGTCAGCTGGCCGAGCAGTACTTC
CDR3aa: CASSLDSGQLAEQYF

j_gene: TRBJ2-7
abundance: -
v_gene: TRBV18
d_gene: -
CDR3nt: TGTGCCAGCTCACCGTTGGTGGGGCGGACCTACGAGCAGTACTTC
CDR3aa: CASSPLVGRTYEQYF

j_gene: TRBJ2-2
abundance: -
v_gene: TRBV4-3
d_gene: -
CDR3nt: TGCGCCAGCAGCCAAGATTTTGGGGGCCCCGCGAACACCGGGGAGCTGTTTTTT
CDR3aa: CASSQDFGGPANTGELFF

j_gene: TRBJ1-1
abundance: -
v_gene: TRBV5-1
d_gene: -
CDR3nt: TGCGCCAGCAGCCTGGAGGTGCGGGACACTGAAGCTTTCTTT
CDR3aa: CASSLEVRDTEAFF